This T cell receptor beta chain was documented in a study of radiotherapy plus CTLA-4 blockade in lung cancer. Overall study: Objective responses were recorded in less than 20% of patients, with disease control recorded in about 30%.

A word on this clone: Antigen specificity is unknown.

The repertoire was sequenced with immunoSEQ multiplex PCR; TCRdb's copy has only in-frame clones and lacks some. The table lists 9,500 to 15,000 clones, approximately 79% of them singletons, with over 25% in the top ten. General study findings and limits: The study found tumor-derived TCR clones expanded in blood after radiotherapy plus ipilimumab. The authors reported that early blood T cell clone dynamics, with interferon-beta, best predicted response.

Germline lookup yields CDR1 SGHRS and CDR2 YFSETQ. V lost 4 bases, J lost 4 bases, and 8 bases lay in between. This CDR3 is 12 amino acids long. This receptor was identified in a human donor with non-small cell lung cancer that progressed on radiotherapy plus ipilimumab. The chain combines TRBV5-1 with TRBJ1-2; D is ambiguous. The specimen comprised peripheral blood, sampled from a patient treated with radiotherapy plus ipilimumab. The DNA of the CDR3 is TGCGCCAGCAGCCCGGACCGCTATGGCTACACCTTC. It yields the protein CASSPDRYGYTF.